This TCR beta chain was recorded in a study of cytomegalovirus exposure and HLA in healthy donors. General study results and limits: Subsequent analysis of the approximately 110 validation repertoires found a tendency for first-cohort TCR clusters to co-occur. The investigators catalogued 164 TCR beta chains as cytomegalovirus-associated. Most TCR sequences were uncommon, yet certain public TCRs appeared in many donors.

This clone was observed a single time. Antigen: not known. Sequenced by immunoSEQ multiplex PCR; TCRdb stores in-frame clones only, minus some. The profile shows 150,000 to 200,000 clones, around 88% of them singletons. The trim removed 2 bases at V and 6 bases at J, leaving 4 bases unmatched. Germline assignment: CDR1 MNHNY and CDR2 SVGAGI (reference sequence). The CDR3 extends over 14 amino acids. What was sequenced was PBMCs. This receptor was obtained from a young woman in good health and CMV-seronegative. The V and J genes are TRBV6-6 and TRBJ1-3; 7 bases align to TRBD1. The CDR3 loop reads CASSYGQALNTIYF. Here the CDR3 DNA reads TGTGCCAGCAGTTACGGACAGGCCTTAAACACCATATATTTT.